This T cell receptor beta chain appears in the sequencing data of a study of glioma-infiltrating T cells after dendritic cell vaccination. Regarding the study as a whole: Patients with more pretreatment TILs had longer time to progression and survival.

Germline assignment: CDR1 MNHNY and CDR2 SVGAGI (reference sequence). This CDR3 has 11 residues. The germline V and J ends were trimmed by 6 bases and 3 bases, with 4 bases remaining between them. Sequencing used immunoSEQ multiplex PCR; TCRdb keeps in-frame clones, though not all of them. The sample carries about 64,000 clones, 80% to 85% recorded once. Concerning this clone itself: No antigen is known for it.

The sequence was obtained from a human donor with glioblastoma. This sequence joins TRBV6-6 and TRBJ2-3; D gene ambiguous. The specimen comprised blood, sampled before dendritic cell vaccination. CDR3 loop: CASSPTDTQYF. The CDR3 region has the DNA TGTGCCAGCAGCCCGACAGATACGCAGTATTTT.